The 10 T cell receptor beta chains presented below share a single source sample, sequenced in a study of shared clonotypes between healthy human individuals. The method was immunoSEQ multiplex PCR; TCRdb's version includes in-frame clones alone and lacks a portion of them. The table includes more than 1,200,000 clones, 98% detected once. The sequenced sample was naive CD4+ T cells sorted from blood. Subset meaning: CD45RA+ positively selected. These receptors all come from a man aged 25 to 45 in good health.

CDR3 in amino acids: CASSPINGNTIYF. The CDR3 nucleotides read TGTGCCAGCAGCCCAATAAATGGAAACACCATATATTTT. J is TRBJ1-3 and V is TRBV6-6; D remains unclear. Germline V gene sequence: CDR1 MNHNY, CDR2 SVGAGI (reference sequence). The CDR3 is 13 residues long. V was cut by 6 bases and J by 3 bases, with 9 bases left in between.

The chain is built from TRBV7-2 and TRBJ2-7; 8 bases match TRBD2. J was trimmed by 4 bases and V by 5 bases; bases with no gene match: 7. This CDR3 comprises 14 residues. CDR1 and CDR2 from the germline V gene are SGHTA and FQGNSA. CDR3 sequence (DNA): TGTGCCAGCAGCCTCAGCGGGGGCAAATACGAGCAGTACTTC. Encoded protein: CASSLSGGKYEQYF. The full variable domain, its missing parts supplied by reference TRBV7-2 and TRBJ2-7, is GAGVSQSPSNKVTEKGKDVELRCDPISGHTALYWYRQSLGQGLEFLIYFQGNSAPDKSGLPSDRFSAERTGGSVSTLTIQRTQQEDSAVYLCASSLSGGKYEQYFGPGTRLTVT.

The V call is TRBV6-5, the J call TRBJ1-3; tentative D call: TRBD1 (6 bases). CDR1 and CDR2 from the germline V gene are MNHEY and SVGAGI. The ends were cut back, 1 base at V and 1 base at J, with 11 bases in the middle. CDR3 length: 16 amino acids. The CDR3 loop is CASSYLGHTSGNTIYF. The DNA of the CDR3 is TGTGCCAGCAGTTACTTGGGACACACGTCTGGAAACACCATATATTTT.

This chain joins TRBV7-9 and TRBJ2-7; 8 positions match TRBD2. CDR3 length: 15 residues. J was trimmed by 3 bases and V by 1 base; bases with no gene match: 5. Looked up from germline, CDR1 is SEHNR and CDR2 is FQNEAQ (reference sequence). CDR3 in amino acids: CASSLDPGGSYEQYF. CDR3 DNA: TGTGCCAGCAGCTTAGATCCGGGAGGGAGCTACGAGCAGTACTTC.

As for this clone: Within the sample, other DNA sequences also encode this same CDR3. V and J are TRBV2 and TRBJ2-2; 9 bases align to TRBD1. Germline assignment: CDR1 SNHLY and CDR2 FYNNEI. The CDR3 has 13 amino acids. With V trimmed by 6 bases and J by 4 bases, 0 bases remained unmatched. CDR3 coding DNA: TGTGCCAGCAGGACAGGGGGCACCGGGGAGCTGTTTTTT. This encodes CASRTGGTGELFF.

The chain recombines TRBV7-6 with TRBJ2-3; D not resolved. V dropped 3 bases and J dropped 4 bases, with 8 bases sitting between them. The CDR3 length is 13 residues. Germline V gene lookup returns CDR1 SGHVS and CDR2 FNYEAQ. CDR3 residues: CASSFGRPDTQYF. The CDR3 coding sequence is TGTGCCAGCAGCTTCGGGCGTCCAGATACGCAGTATTTT.

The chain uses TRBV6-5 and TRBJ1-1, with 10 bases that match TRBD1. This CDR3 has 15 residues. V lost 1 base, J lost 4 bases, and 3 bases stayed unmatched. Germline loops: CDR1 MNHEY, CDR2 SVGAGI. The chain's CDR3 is CASSYLDRGSTEAFF. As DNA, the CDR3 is TGTGCCAGCAGTTACTTGGACAGGGGGTCCACTGAAGCTTTCTTT.

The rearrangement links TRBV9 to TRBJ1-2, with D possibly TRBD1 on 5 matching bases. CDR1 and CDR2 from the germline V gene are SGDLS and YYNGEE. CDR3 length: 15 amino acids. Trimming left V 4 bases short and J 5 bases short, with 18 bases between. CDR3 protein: CASSTGTEFRYGYTF. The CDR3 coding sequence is TGTGCCAGCAGCACCGGGACGGAATTCCGATATGGCTACACCTTC.

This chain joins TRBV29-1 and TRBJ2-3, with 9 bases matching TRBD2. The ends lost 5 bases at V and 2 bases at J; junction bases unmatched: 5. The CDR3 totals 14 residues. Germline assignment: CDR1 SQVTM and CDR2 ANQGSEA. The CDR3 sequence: CSVPLAGLTDTQYF. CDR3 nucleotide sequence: TGCAGCGTTCCACTAGCGGGTCTCACAGATACGCAGTATTTT.

The CDR3 DNA sequence: TGTGCCAGCAGCCCTACAGGGGCAAACAATCAGCCCCAGCATTTT. Protein sequence: CASSPTGANNQPQHF. This chain joins TRBV25-1 and TRBJ1-5; 7 bases line up with TRBD1. The CDR3 totals 15 residues. V shed 6 bases, J shed 3 bases, and the junction held 8 bases outside the gene matches. Germline V CDR1 and CDR2: MGHDK, SYGVNS.